These 7 T cell receptor beta chains originate from one sample sequenced in a study of cytomegalovirus exposure and HLA in healthy donors. PCR involved 60 Vbeta and 13 Jbeta primers. Libraries were prepared by immunoSEQ multiplex PCR; TCRdb keeps only in-frame clonotypes and omits some of them. The sample carries about 130,000 clones, around 86% recorded once. The sample consisted of PBMCs. The receptors were sampled from a man in his late teens or twenties in good health and CMV-seronegative.

CDR3 protein: CASSQEPQGNQPQHF. The CDR3 DNA reads as TGCGCCAGCAGCCAAGAACCGCAGGGAAATCAGCCCCAGCATTTT. The chain employs TRBV4-1 and TRBJ1-5; a weak D match, TRBD1 (5 bases). Germline CDR1 MGHRA, CDR2 YSYEKL. This CDR3 is built from 15 residues. Trimming took 0 bases from V and 4 from J, leaving 10 bases between them.

V and J are TRBV19 and TRBJ1-1; D is possibly TRBD1 (5 bases). This CDR3 is built from 13 residues. The germline gives CDR1 LNHDA, CDR2 SQIVND (reference sequence). Deletions cut 11 bases from V and 4 bases from J, with 17 bases between. CDR3 amino acids: CAASTGVGTEAFF. The DNA of the CDR3 is TGTGCCGCATCGACGGGGGTAGGCACTGAAGCTTTCTTT.

The sample holds a few counts of this clone. The chain employs TRBV2 and TRBJ2-2; D possibly corresponds to TRBD2 (5 bases). V was cut by 7 bases and J by 6 bases, with 9 bases left in between. This CDR3 is 12 amino acids long. Germline CDR1 is SNHLY and CDR2 is FYNNEI. CDR3 DNA sequence: TGTGCCAGCACCCCGCGGGCCGGGGAGCTGTTTTTT. Its translation is CASTPRAGELFF. Looking up the rest from reference TRBV2 and TRBJ2-2 gives the full variable domain: EPEVTQTPSHQVTQMGQEVILRCVPISNHLYFYWYRQILGQKVEFLVSFYNNEISEKSEIFDDQFSVERPDGSNFTLKIRSTKLEDSAMYFCASTPRAGELFFGEGSRLTVL.

The rearrangement links TRBV12-5 to TRBJ2-5; TRBD2 matches 10 bases. This CDR3 has 18 residues. Germline CDR1 LGHNT, CDR2 FRNRAP. J lost 4 bases, V lost 2 bases, and 13 bases had no gene match. CDR3 DNA sequence: TGTGCTAGTGGTTTGAGCATCGTAGCGGGGGGAATAAGAGAGACCCAGTACTTC. It specifies CASGLSIVAGGIRETQYF.

This rearrangement joins TRBV11-3 to TRBJ2-3, with D possibly TRBD1 on 6 matching bases. Trimming took 5 bases from V and 7 from J, leaving 16 bases between them. The CDR3 runs 14 residues. Germline V lookup: CDR1 SGHNT, CDR2 YENEEA. CDR3 protein: CASSDRDKGHTQYF. The CDR3 DNA reads TGTGCCAGCAGCGACCGGGACAAGGGGCATACGCAGTATTTT.

The chain employs TRBV6-5 and TRBJ1-3; D might be TRBD1 (6 bases). Germline CDR1 MNHEY, CDR2 SVGAGI. The CDR3 sequence is 14 residues long. V lost 4 bases, J lost 3 bases, and 10 bases lay in between. In DNA, the CDR3 is TGTGCCAGCAGTTTCAGGGGTCATGGAAACACCATATATTTT. Translated: CASSFRGHGNTIYF.

This clone turned up a few times. The genes are TRBV5-1 and TRBJ1-3, with no clear D. V lost 1 base and J 4 bases, leaving 15 bases between the germline ends. The CDR3 is made up of 16 amino acids. Germline V lookup: CDR1 SGHRS, CDR2 YFSETQ. The CDR3 DNA reads TGCGCCAGCAGCTTGTCCGAGCCCCAAGAAGGAAACACCATATATTTT. It is translated as CASSLSEPQEGNTIYF. The variable domain in full, completed from reference TRBV5-1 and TRBJ1-3, reads KAGVTQTPRYLIKTRGQQVTLSCSPISGHRSVSWYQQTPGQGLQFLFEYFSETQRNKGNFPGRFSGRQFSNSRSEMNVSTLELGDSALYLCASSLSEPQEGNTIYFGEGSWLTVV.